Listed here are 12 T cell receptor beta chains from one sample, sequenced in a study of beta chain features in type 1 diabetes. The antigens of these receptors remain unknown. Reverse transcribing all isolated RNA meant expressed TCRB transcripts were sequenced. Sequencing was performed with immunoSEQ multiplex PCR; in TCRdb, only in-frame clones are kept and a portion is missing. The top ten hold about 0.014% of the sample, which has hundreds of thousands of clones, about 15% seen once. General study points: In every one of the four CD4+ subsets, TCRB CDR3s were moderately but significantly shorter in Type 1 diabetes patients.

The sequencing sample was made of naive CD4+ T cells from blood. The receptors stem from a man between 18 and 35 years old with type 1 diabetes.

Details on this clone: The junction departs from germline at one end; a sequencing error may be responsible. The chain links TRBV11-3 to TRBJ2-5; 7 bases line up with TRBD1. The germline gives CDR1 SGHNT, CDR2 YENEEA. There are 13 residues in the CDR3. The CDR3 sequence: CASSLDREETQYF. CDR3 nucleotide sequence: TGTGCCAGCAGCCTAGACAGGGAAGAGACCCAGTACTTC.

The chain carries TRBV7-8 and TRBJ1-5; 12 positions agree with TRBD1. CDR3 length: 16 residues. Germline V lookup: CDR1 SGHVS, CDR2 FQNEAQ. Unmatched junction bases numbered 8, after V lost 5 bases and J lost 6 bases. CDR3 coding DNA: TGTGCCAGCAGCACCCGGGACAGGGGGCGCGGTCAGCCCCAGCATTTT. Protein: CASSTRDRGRGQPQHF.

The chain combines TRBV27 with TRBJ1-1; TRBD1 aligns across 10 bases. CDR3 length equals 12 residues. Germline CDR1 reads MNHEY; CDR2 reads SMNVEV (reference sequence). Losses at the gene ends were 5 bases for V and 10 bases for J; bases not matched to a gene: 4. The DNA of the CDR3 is TGTGCCAGCAGTCGGGACAGGGGAGTAGCTTTCTTT. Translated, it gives CASSRDRGVAFF.

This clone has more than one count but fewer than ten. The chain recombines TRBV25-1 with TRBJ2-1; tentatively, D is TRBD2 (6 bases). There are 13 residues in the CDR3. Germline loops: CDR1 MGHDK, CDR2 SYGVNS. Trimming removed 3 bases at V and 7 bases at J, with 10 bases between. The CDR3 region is CASSDPGRNEQFF. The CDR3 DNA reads TGTGCCAGCAGTGATCCAGGGAGGAATGAGCAGTTCTTC.

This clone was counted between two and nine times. CDR3 in amino acids: CASSPRGGMVEQYF. The CDR3, as DNA: TGCGCCAGCAGCCCGCGGGGGGGCATGGTTGAGCAGTACTTC. This chain joins TRBV5-1 and TRBJ2-7, with 9 positions matching TRBD2. V lost 4 bases, J lost 7 bases, and 9 bases stayed unmatched. Germline loops: CDR1 SGHRS, CDR2 YFSETQ. This CDR3 comprises 14 residues.

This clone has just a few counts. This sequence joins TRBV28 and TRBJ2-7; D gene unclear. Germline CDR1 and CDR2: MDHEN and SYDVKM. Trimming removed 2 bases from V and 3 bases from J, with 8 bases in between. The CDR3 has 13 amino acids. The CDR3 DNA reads TGTGCCAGCAGTTTAGGGCTGATCTACGAGCAGTACTTC. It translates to CASSLGLIYEQYF.

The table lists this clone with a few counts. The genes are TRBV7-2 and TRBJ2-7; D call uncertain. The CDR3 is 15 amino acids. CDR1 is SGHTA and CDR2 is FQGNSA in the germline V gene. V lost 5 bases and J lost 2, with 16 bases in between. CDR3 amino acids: CASSRTGSNTYEQYF. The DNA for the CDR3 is TGTGCCAGCAGCCGTACCGGGTCGAATACCTACGAGCAGTACTTC.

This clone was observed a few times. The CDR3 sequence is CASSLRAGVGTDTQYF. The CDR3 bases are TGTGCCAGCAGCTTAAGGGCAGGGGTCGGCACAGATACGCAGTATTTT. The chain joins TRBV7-9 to TRBJ2-3; a weak D match, TRBD1 (6 bases). The germline V and J ends were trimmed by 2 bases and 1 base, with 13 bases remaining between them. The V gene's germline CDR1 is SEHNR and CDR2 FQNEAQ (reference sequence). The length of the CDR3 is 16 residues.

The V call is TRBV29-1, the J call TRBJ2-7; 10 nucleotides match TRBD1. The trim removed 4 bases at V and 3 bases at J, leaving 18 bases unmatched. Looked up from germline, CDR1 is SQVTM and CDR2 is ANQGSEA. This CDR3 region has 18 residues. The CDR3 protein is CSVVGVRHRDRGNYEQYF. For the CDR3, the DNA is TGCAGCGTTGTAGGGGTCCGGCACCGGGACAGGGGAAACTACGAGCAGTACTTC.

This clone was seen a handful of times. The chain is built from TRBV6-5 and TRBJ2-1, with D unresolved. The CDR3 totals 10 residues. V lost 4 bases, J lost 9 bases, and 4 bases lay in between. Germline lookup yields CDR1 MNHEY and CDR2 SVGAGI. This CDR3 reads CASSSVEQFF. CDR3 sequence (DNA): TGTGCCAGCAGTTCCGTTGAGCAGTTCTTC.

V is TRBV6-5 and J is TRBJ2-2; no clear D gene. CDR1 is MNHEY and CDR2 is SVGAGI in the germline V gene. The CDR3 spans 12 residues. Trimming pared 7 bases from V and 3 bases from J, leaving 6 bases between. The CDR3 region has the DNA TGTGCCAGCACCTCGGACACCGGGGAGCTGTTTTTT. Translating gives CASTSDTGELFF.

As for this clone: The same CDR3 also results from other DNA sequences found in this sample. The CDR3 sequence: CAWSPRDNQPQHF. The DNA of the CDR3 is TGTGCCTGGAGTCCCAGGGACAATCAGCCCCAGCATTTT. The chain joins TRBV30 to TRBJ1-5; possible D gene TRBD1, 5 bases. Trimming left V 2 bases short and J 3 bases short, with 8 bases between. Germline values: CDR1 GTSNPN, CDR2 SVGIG (reference sequence). The CDR3 consists of 13 residues.